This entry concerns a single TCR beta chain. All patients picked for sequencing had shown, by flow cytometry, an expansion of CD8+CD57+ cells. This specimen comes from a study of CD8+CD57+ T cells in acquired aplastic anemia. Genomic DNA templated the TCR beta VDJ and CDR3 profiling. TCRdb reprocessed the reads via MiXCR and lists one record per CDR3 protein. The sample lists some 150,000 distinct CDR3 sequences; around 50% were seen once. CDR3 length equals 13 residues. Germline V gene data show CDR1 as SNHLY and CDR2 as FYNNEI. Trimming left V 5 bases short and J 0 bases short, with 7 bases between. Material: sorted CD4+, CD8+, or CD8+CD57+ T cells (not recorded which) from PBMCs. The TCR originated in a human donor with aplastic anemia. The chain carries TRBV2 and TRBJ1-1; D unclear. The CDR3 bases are TGTGCCAGCAGTTTTGAGGTGAACACTGAAGCTTTCTTT. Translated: CASSFEVNTEAFF. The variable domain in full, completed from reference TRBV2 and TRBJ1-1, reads EPEVTQTPSHQVTQMGQEVILRCVPISNHLYFYWYRQILGQKVEFLVSFYNNEISEKSEIFDDQFSVERPDGSNFTLKIRSTKLEDSAMYFCASSFEVNTEAFFGQGTRLTVV.